This is a list of T cell receptor beta chains from one sample in a study of T-cell reconstitution after alpha-beta-depleted transplantation in children. TCRdb recomputed calls from the PCR reads with MiXCR, one row per CDR3 protein. The table lists 330,000 or so distinct CDR3 sequences, almost 8% of them singletons. This specimen was peripheral blood, taken 360 days after TCRalphabeta/CD19-depleted stem cell transplant. The origin of the receptors is a female patient between 2 and 10 years old who had a stem cell transplant for Fanconi anemia, so the T cells may come from the graft donor. Each CDR3 is given with its conserved first and last residue. Each record gives: D gene, V gene, J gene, clone size, CDR3 protein, CDR3 DNA. A D gene is named only where the DNA matches it firmly. Clone size, where shown, is once, few, many, or a class for clones that have expanded.

D: TRBD1; V: TRBV6-1; J: TRBJ1-1; size: many; CDR3: CASSEAGTGRLMNTEAFF; DNA: TGTGCCAGCAGTGAAGCGGGGACAGGGAGACTTATGAACACTGAAGCTTTCTTT
D: -; V: TRBV7-2; J: TRBJ1-1; size: few; CDR3: CASSPVRPNRHTEAFF; DNA: TGTGCCAGCAGCCCCGTCAGGCCAAACCGACACACTGAAGCTTTCTTT
D: -; V: TRBV14; J: TRBJ2-5; size: -; CDR3: CASSHGLPGLSLQYF; DNA: TGTGCCAGCAGCCATGGCCTCCCGGGACTTTCGCTCCAGTACTTC
D: TRBD1; V: TRBV28; J: TRBJ1-1; size: -; CDR3: CASSLGDRAGTEAFF; DNA: TGTGCCAGCAGTTTGGGGGACAGGGCGGGCACTGAAGCTTTCTTT
D: -; V: TRBV12-3/TRBV12-4; J: TRBJ2-5; size: many; CDR3: CASSSPEGEYGETQYF; DNA: TGTGCCAGCAGTTCCCCAGAGGGGGAGTATGGAGAGACCCAGTACTTC
D: -; V: TRBV2; J: TRBJ1-1; size: few; CDR3: CAEARQASSGTEAFF; DNA: TGTGCCGAAGCACGACAGGCTTCCTCAGGGACTGAAGCTTTCTTT
D: -; V: TRBV7-2; J: TRBJ1-2; size: -; CDR3: CASSSTGWANYGYTF; DNA: TGTGCCAGCAGCTCCACAGGGTGGGCGAACTATGGCTACACCTTC
D: -; V: TRBV28; J: TRBJ1-1; size: few; CDR3: CASTPGGVRSNTEAFF; DNA: TGTGCCAGCACCCCTGGCGGCGTCAGATCGAACACTGAAGCTTTTTTT
D: TRBD2; V: TRBV4-2; J: TRBJ2-1; size: many; CDR3: CASSQGPAGELSEQFF; DNA: TGTGCCAGCAGCCAAGGTCCTGCGGGAGAATTAAGCGAGCAGTTCTTC
D: -; V: TRBV20-1; J: TRBJ2-3; size: -; CDR3: CSASAGAGTDTQYF; DNA: TGCAGTGCTAGCGCGGGGGCCGGGACAGATACGCAGTATTTT
D: -; V: TRBV24-1; J: TRBJ2-1; size: -; CDR3: CATSAPLGVYNEQFF; DNA: TGTGCCACCAGTGCCCCCCTCGGGGTATACAATGAGCAGTTCTTC
D: -; V: TRBV6-2/TRBV6-3; J: TRBJ2-7; size: -; CDR3: CASSYSEVSYEQYF; DNA: TGTGCCAGCAGTTACTCAGAGGTCTCCTACGAGCAGTACTTC
D: -; V: TRBV28; J: TRBJ1-2; size: many; CDR3: CASIANYGYTF; DNA: TGTGCCAGCATCGCCAACTATGGCTACACCTTC
D: -; V: TRBV3-1; J: TRBJ1-2; size: few; CDR3: CASSQHRQFGFRGYTF; DNA: TGTGCCAGCAGCCAACACAGACAGTTTGGGTTTCGGGGCTACACCTTC
D: -; V: TRBV2; J: TRBJ1-4; size: -; CDR3: CASSVGAYNEKLFF; DNA: TGTGCCAGCAGTGTAGGGGCCTATAATGAAAAACTGTTTTTT
D: -; V: TRBV15; J: TRBJ1-6; size: many; CDR3: CATKGTYNSPLHF; DNA: TGTGCCACCAAAGGAACCTATAATTCACCCCTCCACTTT
D: -; V: TRBV19; J: TRBJ1-1; size: many; CDR3: CASSIGLLNTEAFF; DNA: TGTGCCAGTAGTATAGGGCTGTTGAACACTGAAGCTTTCTTT
D: TRBD2; V: TRBV15; J: TRBJ2-1; size: many; CDR3: CATSRLTSGAYNEQFF; DNA: TGTGCCACCAGCAGACTTACTAGCGGAGCCTACAATGAGCAGTTCTTC
D: TRBD2; V: TRBV24-1; J: TRBJ2-5; size: -; CDR3: CATSDFGGGQETQYF; DNA: TGTGCCACCAGTGATTTTGGCGGGGGCCAAGAGACCCAGTACTTC
D: -; V: TRBV18; J: TRBJ1-1; size: few; CDR3: CASSPQTESTEAFF; DNA: TGTGCCAGCTCCCCTCAGACCGAGTCAACAGAAGCTTTCTTT
D: TRBD1; V: TRBV16; J: TRBJ2-6; size: -; CDR3: CASTSGTDFSGANVLTF; DNA: TGTGCCAGCACCTCCGGGACAGACTTCTCTGGGGCCAACGTCCTGACTTTC
D: -; V: TRBV5-1; J: TRBJ2-7; size: many; CDR3: CASSPEVRYEQYF; DNA: TGCGCCAGCAGCCCGGAGGTGAGGTACGAGCAGTACTTC
D: -; V: TRBV11-2; J: TRBJ1-6; size: many; CDR3: CASSFSTGLDSPLHF; DNA: TGTGCCAGCAGCTTTAGTACAGGGTTGGATTCACCCCTCCACTTT
D: -; V: TRBV4-2; J: TRBJ2-7; size: few; CDR3: CASSRVAAGPHEQYF; DNA: TGTGCCAGCAGCCGGGTAGCGGCGGGGCCCCACGAGCAGTACTTC
D: TRBD1; V: TRBV2; J: TRBJ1-2; size: -; CDR3: CASRGTGASGYTF; DNA: TGTGCCAGCAGAGGGACAGGGGCGAGTGGCTACACCTTC
D: TRBD1; V: TRBV20-1; J: TRBJ2-3; size: many; CDR3: CSAIDRAAQYF; DNA: TGCAGTGCAATTGACAGGGCGGCGCAGTATTTT
D: TRBD2; V: TRBV5-6; J: TRBJ2-1; size: many; CDR3: CASSLLTTSGSLNEQFF; DNA: TGTGCCAGCAGCTTGCTGACGACTAGCGGGAGTTTGAATGAGCAGTTCTTC
D: -; V: TRBV11-2; J: TRBJ1-5; size: few; CDR3: CASSLDGGGKQPQHF; DNA: TGTGCCAGCAGCTTAGATGGGGGGGGAAAGCAGCCCCAGCATTTT
D: -; V: TRBV20-1; J: TRBJ1-1; size: few; CDR3: CSARNNRENTEAFF; DNA: TGCAGTGCTAGAAACAACAGGGAGAACACTGAAGCTTTCTTT
D: -; V: TRBV29-1; J: TRBJ2-3; size: many; CDR3: CSVWSGGTDTQYF; DNA: TGCAGCGTTTGGTCAGGGGGCACAGATACGCAGTATTTT
D: TRBD2; V: TRBV18; J: TRBJ2-1; size: few; CDR3: CASSQSRVKASGSDFYNEQFF; DNA: TGTGCCAGCTCACAATCAAGGGTTAAGGCTAGCGGGAGTGACTTTTACAATGAGCAGTTCTTC
D: -; V: TRBV27; J: TRBJ2-1; size: many; CDR3: CASTPRAGTSYNEQFF; DNA: TGTGCCAGCACTCCCCGAGCAGGTACATCCTACAATGAGCAGTTCTTC
D: -; V: TRBV28; J: TRBJ1-4; size: -; CDR3: CASSRINEKLFF; DNA: TGTGCCAGCAGCCGTATTAATGAAAAACTGTTTTTT
D: -; V: TRBV7-2; J: TRBJ1-1; size: many; CDR3: CASSLGGAGSTEAFF; DNA: TGTGCCAGCAGCTTGGGGGGGGCCGGAAGCACTGAAGCTTTCTTT
D: -; V: TRBV7-8; J: TRBJ2-7; size: few; CDR3: CASTGGRARPLYEQYF; DNA: TGTGCCAGCACTGGCGGTCGGGCCAGACCCCTCTACGAGCAGTACTTC
D: TRBD1; V: TRBV7-9; J: TRBJ2-5; size: -; CDR3: CASSLGTGKFTGETQYF; DNA: TGTGCCAGCAGCTTGGGGACAGGGAAGTTTACAGGAGAGACCCAGTACTTC
D: TRBD2; V: TRBV6-1; J: TRBJ2-1; size: many; CDR3: CASSTGTSVAYNEQFF; DNA: TGTGCCAGCAGTACCGGGACTAGCGTTGCCTACAATGAGCAGTTCTTC
D: -; V: TRBV14; J: TRBJ1-1; size: few; CDR3: CASRHTPNTEAFF; DNA: TGTGCCAGCAGACACACACCGAACACTGAAGCTTTCTTT
D: TRBD1; V: TRBV12-3/TRBV12-4; J: TRBJ1-3; size: -; CDR3: CASSPGTGTHTIYF; DNA: TGTGCCAGCAGTCCAGGGACAGGAACCCACACCATATATTTT
D: TRBD1; V: TRBV24-1; J: TRBJ2-1; size: many; CDR3: CASKGQAENEQFF; DNA: TGTGCCAGCAAGGGACAGGCCGAGAATGAGCAGTTCTTC